These 2 T cell receptor beta chains share one sample of origin, sequenced in a study of blood T cell repertoires in COVID-19. The assay was immunoSEQ multiplex PCR, and TCRdb's table has in-frame clones only and misses some. The sample lists about 88,000 clones; more than 70% were seen once. Material for sequencing was peripheral blood. The receptors here all came from a human donor in a cohort sampled during active COVID-19.

This clone was detected a few times. The V call is TRBV6-1, the J call TRBJ2-7; TRBD2 agrees at 8 bases. This CDR3 has 15 residues. Looked up from germline, CDR1 is MNHNS and CDR2 is SASEGT. J lost 0 bases, V lost 4 bases, and 5 bases had no gene match. CDR3 in amino acids: CASSVAGPYSYEQYF. CDR3 coding DNA: TGTGCCAGCAGTGTAGCGGGGCCCTACTCCTACGAGCAGTACTTC.

This clone has ten or more counts. Other nucleotide sequences from this sample produce the same CDR3. J is TRBJ2-3 and V is TRBV28; TRBD1 is a possible D gene (5 bases). Germline CDR1 is MDHEN and CDR2 is SYDVKM. The CDR3 totals 15 residues. V lost 5 bases and J 2 bases, leaving 14 bases between the germline ends. This CDR3 is CASSPPSGITDTQYF. CDR3 DNA sequence: TGTGCCAGCAGTCCTCCCTCAGGGATCACAGATACGCAGTATTTT. Complete variable domain (other parts from reference TRBV28 and TRBJ2-3): DVKVTQSSRYLVKRTGEKVFLECVQDMDHENMFWYRQDPGLGLRLIYFSYDVKMKEKGDIPEGYSVSREKKERFSLILESASTNQTSMYLCASSPPSGITDTQYFGPGTRLTVL.